This is a list of T cell receptor beta chains from one sample in a study of blood T cell repertoires in COVID-19. The table came from immunoSEQ multiplex PCR; TCRdb's copy has only in-frame clones and leaves some out. The sample holds approximately 300,000 clones, about 90% seen once. Sequences were obtained from PBMCs or T cells enriched from blood (not recorded which). The receptors derive from a woman in her twenties or thirties who had recovered from COVID-19. The CDR3 runs from the conserved cysteine through the conserved F or W. D genes are given only for firm matches. Only part of the rows carry a size: once, few, many, or a class if the clone is expanded.

j_gene | v_gene | d_gene | abundance | CDR3nt | CDR3aa
TRBJ2-7 | TRBV13 | TRBD1 | NA | TGTGCCAGCAGCTGGGGGCGGACAGGGGAGGACGAGCAGTACTTC | CASSWGRTGEDEQYF
TRBJ1-2 | TRBV5-1 | TRBD1 | NA | TGCGCCAGCAGCTACGACAGGGGGCTGAACTATGGCTACACCTTC | CASSYDRGLNYGYTF
TRBJ1-2 | TRBV29-1 | NA | NA | TGCAGCGTTGGGCAGGACTATGGCTACACCTTC | CSVGQDYGYTF
TRBJ1-3 | TRBV12-3/TRBV12-4 | NA | NA | TGTGCCGGGGCCAGGGCAAACACCATATATTTT | CAGARANTIYF
TRBJ1-5 | TRBV9 | NA | NA | TGTGCCAGCAGCTCAGGTAGCAATCAGCCCCAGCATTTT | CASSSGSNQPQHF
TRBJ1-5 | TRBV1 | NA | once | TGCACCAGCATGCCCCCAGACCAGGGCCGAAATCAGCCCCAGCATTTT | CTSMPPDQGRNQPQHF
TRBJ1-2 | TRBV4-1 | NA | NA | TGCGCCAGCAGCCAAGAGCCCCTCCGCGGGGGGGCCTATGGCTACACCTTC | CASSQEPLRGGAYGYTF
TRBJ1-2 | TRBV19 | NA | NA | TGTGCCAGTAGTACCCTTAGGACAGACAACTATGGCTACACCTTC | CASSTLRTDNYGYTF
TRBJ1-1 | TRBV6-5 | NA | NA | TGTGCCAGCAGCATGGAAGGGGCGAACACTGAAGCTTTCTTT | CASSMEGANTEAFF
TRBJ1-2 | TRBV7-2 | TRBD1 | NA | TGTGCCAGCAGCTTACAGGGGGTAGGCTACACCTTC | CASSLQGVGYTF
TRBJ1-1 | TRBV29-1 | NA | NA | TGCAGCGTGGAACCCGGGACATTGAACACTGAAGCTTTCTTT | CSVEPGTLNTEAFF
TRBJ2-5 | TRBV4-2 | NA | NA | TGTGCCAGCAGCCAAGATCAGGGCGAGACCCAGTACTTC | CASSQDQGETQYF
TRBJ2-3 | TRBV5-1 | NA | NA | TGCGCCAGCAGCCTGGTGATCAGTCCCACAGGTACGCAGTATTTT | CASSLVISPTGTQYF
TRBJ1-2 | TRBV5-6 | TRBD1 | NA | TGTGCCAGCAGCGTCGGGACAGGAAAGGTGAGCTATGGCTACACCTTC | CASSVGTGKVSYGYTF
TRBJ1-5 | TRBV19 | TRBD1 | few | TGTGCCAGTAGTATAACGTCCGGACAGGGCACTTTTGGAAATCAGCCCCAGCATTTT | CASSITSGQGTFGNQPQHF
TRBJ2-1 | TRBV7-9 | NA | NA | TGTGCCAGCAGCTTCAGCGGAACCTACAATGAGCAGTTCTTC | CASSFSGTYNEQFF
TRBJ2-2 | TRBV2 | TRBD2 | NA | TGTGCCAGCAGGGGACTAGTTAACACCGGGGAGCTGTTTTTT | CASRGLVNTGELFF
TRBJ2-3 | TRBV7-2 | TRBD2 | NA | TGTGCCAGCAGCCTCCGACTAGCGGGGGGCCTTGGTAGCACAGATACGCAGTATTTT | CASSLRLAGGLGSTDTQYF
TRBJ2-1 | TRBV10-3 | NA | NA | TGTGCCATCAGTGAGGACACTTCCATGGGCAATGAGCAGTTCTTC | CAISEDTSMGNEQFF
TRBJ2-2 | TRBV30 | NA | NA | TGTGCCTGGGCCCGGGAAAACTTAAACACCGGGGAGCTGTTTTTT | CAWARENLNTGELFF
TRBJ2-7 | TRBV7-2 | TRBD1 | once | TGTGCCAGCAGCGCGGACAGGGCTGGTGAGCAGTACTTC | CASSADRAGEQYF
TRBJ1-5 | TRBV27 | NA | NA | TGTGCCAGCAGTTTATCGTATAATCAGCCCCAGCATTTT | CASSLSYNQPQHF